This entry concerns a single T cell receptor beta chain. Its antigen is not identified. The source of the sample is a study of T cell responses to AZD1222 COVID-19 vaccine. Study results and caveats: Increases in Spike-specific TCR breadth and depth were seen after two AZD1222 doses. Across spike, vaccine-associated CD4 TCRs were found, dominant at 160-218 and 743-854. The reported proportion of spike-specific TCRs targeting unmutated variant regions was nearly half. The repertoires were collected only after the peak T cell response.

Generated by immunoSEQ multiplex PCR, the TCRdb table keeps only in-frame clones and is missing some. Among roughly 140,000 clones listed, approximately 88% were seen once. Germline V CDR1 and CDR2: LGHNT, FRNRAP. This CDR3 has 16 amino acids. Trimming pared 3 bases from V and 0 bases from J, leaving 12 bases between. The receptor comes from an adult in good health. The genes are TRBV12-5 and TRBJ1-3; D remains ambiguous. This sample comprised peripheral blood, obtained on day 0 of MenACWY control vaccination. The CDR3 DNA is TGTGCTAGTGGTTTTAGTGGCAGTCGCTCTGGAAACACCATATATTTT. It specifies CASGFSGSRSGNTIYF.